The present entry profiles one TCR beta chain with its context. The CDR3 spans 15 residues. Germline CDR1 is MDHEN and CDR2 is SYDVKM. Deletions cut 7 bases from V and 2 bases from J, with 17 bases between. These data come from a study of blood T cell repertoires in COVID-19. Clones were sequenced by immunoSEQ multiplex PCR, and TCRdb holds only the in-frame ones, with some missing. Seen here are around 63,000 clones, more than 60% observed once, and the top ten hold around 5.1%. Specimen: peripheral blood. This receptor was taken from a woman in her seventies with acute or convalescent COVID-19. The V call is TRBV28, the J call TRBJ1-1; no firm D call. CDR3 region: CASTSVRGLNTEAFF. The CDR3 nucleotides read TGTGCCAGCACCTCCGTCCGAGGCTTAAACACTGAAGCTTTCTTT.